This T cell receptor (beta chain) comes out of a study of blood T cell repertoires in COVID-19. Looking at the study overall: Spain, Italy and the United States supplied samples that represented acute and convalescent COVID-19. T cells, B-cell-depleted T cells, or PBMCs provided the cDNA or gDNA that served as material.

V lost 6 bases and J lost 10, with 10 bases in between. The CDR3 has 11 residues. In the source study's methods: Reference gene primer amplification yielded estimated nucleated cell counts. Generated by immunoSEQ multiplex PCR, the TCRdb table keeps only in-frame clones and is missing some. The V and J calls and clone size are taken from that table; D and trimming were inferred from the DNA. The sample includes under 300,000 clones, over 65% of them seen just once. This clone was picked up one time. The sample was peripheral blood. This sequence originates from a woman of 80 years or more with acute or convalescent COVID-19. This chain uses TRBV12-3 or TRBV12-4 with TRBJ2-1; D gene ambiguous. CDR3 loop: CASSQVREQFF. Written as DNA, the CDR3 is TGTGCCAGCAGCCAAGTTCGGGAGCAGTTCTTC.